The 3 T cell receptor beta chains below come from one sample, sequenced in a study of identical twins. A single record per CDR3 protein comes from TCRdb applying MiXCR to the 5' RACE reads. This table holds 350,000 to 400,000 distinct CDR3 sequences, roughly 9% found once. The sample comprised naive T cells sorted from blood. Receptor source: a woman aged 45-59 years in good health.

This clonotype was observed a few times. This chain connects TRBV4-1 to TRBJ1-3; D is possibly TRBD1 (6 bases). Germline loops: CDR1 MGHRA, CDR2 YSYEKL. V was trimmed by 0 bases and J by 4 bases, leaving 10 bases between them. The CDR3 sequence is 15 residues long. The DNA of the CDR3 is TGCGCCAGCAGCCAAGACTTTGGACAGGGAAACACCATATATTTT. Protein: CASSQDFGQGNTIYF.

This clonotype was picked up many times. The chain has TRBV24-1 and TRBJ2-2; D unclear. The length of the CDR3 is 14 residues. Trimming shortened V by 1 base and J by 3 bases, and 5 bases separated the two germline ends. Per the germline V gene, CDR1 is KGHDR and CDR2 is SFDVKD. The CDR3 region has the DNA TGTGCCACCAGTGATTTCTGGCACACCGGGGAGCTGTTTTTT. It yields the protein CATSDFWHTGELFF.

This clonotype occurred a few times. This sequence joins TRBV9 and TRBJ2-7; 10 positions agree with TRBD2. V gave up 2 bases and J gave up 6 bases; unmatched junction bases: 5. CDR1 is SGDLS and CDR2 is YYNGEE in the germline V gene. This CDR3 is 14 amino acids long. CDR3 sequence: CASSVGTSVFEQYF. CDR3 sequence (DNA): TGTGCCAGCAGCGTCGGGACTAGCGTTTTCGAGCAGTACTTC.